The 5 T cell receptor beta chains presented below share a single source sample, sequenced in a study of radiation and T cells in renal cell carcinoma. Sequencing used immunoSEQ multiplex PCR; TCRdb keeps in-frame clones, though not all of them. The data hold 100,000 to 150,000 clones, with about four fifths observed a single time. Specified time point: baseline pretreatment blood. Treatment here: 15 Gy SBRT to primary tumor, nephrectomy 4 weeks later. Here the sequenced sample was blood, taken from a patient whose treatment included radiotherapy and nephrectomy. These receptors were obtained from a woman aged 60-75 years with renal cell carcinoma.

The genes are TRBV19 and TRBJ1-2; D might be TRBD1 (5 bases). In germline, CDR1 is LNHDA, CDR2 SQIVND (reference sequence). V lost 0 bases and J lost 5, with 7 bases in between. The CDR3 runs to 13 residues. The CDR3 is CASSIDRVYGYTF. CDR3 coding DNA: TGTGCCAGTAGTATAGACAGGGTATATGGCTACACCTTC.

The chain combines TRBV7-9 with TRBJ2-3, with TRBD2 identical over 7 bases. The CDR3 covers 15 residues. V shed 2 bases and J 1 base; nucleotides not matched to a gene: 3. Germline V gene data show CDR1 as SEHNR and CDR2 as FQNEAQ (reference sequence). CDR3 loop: CASSLREGGTDTQYF. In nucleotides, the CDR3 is TGTGCCAGCAGCTTAAGGGAGGGCGGCACAGATACGCAGTATTTT.

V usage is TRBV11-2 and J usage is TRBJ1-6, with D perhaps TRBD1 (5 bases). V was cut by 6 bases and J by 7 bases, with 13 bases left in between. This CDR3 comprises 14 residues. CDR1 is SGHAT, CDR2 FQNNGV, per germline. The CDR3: CASSAGWSNSPLHF. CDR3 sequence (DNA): TGTGCCAGCAGTGCAGGGTGGTCGAATTCACCCCTCCACTTT.

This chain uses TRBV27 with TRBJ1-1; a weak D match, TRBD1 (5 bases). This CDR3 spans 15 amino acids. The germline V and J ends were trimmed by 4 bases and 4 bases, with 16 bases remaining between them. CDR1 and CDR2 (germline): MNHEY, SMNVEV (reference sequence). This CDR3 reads CASSSKHRGVTEAFF. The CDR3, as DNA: TGTGCCAGCAGTTCAAAACATCGGGGGGTCACTGAAGCTTTCTTT.

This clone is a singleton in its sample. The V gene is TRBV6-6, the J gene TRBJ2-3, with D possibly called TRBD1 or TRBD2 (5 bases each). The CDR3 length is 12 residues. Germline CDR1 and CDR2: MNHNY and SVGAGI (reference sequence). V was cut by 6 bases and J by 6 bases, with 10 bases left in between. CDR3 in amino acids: CASSQEGDTQYF. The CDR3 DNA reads TGTGCCAGCAGCCAAGAGGGGGATACGCAGTATTTT.